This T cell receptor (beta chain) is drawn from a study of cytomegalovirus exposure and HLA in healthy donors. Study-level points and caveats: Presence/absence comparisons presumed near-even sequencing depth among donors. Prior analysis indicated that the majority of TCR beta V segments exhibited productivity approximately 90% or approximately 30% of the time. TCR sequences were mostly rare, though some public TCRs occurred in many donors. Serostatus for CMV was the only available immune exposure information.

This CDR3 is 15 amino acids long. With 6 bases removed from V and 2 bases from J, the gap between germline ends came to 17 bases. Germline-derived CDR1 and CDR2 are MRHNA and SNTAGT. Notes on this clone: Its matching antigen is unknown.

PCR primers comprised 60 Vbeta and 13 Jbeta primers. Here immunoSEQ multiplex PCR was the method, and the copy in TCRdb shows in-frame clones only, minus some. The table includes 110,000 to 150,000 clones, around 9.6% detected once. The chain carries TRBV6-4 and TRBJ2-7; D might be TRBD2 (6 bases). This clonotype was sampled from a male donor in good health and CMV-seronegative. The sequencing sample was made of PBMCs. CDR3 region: CASRLGTPRPYEQYF. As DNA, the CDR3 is TGTGCCAGCAGGCTCGGGACTCCGAGGCCCTACGAGCAGTACTTC.